Following are 9 T cell receptor beta chains from one sample sequenced in a study of PD-1 blockade in mismatch repair-deficient tumors. Generated by immunoSEQ multiplex PCR, the TCRdb table keeps only in-frame clones and is missing some. This table holds approximately 100,000 clones, 82% found once. The sequencing here drew on peripheral blood, taken approximately 8 months after starting pembrolizumab. All receptors come from an adult with mismatch repair-deficient cancer.

The sample holds one count of this clone. This chain joins TRBV19 and TRBJ2-5; 8 bases are a match to TRBD1. The closer fit of TRBJ2-7 to the DNA end suggests the J call may be wrong. Per germline, CDR1 LNHDA and CDR2 SQIVND (reference sequence). The CDR3 extends over 15 amino acids. Here the CDR3 DNA reads TGTGCCAGTAGTCCGAGACAGGGGCCTTCCTACGAGCAGTACTTC. This sequence encodes CASSPRQGPSYEQYF.

CDR3 nucleotides: TGTGCCAGCAGCCTCACTAGCGGGAGGGCCCTCGAAGAGACCCAGTACTTC. It translates to CASSLTSGRALEETQYF. The chain is built from TRBV27 and TRBJ2-5; 13 nucleotides align to TRBD2. The CDR3 is 17 amino acids. The V gene's germline CDR1 is MNHEY and CDR2 SMNVEV (reference sequence). J was trimmed by 3 bases and V by 6 bases; bases with no gene match: 10.

This clone was observed once. The chain combines TRBV14 with TRBJ2-1; 7 bases align to TRBD1. Germline loops: CDR1 SGHDN, CDR2 FVKESK. V dropped 2 bases and J dropped 0; count of bases not matched to a gene: 4. CDR3 size: 16 residues. CDR3 amino acids: CASSQRDSPSYNEQFF. For the CDR3, the DNA is TGTGCCAGCAGCCAAAGGGACAGCCCCTCCTACAATGAGCAGTTCTTC. Drawing the rest from reference TRBV14 and TRBJ2-1, the complete variable domain is EAGVTQFPSHSVIEKGQTVTLRCDPISGHDNLYWYRRVMGKEIKFLLHFVKESKQDESGMPNNRFLAERTGGTYSTLKVQPAELEDSGVYFCASSQRDSPSYNEQFFGPGTRLTVL.

This chain connects TRBV9 to TRBJ1-3; D is ambiguous. CDR1 and CDR2 (germline): SGDLS, YYNGEE. The CDR3 is 12 residues long. V dropped 3 bases and J dropped 4 bases, with 5 bases sitting between them. Written as DNA, the CDR3 is TGTGCCAGCAGCGACCGAGGAAACACCATATATTTT. Amino acids: CASSDRGNTIYF.

The rearrangement uses TRBV6-1 and TRBJ1-2, with TRBD1 identical over 7 bases. V gave up 7 bases and J gave up 4 bases; unmatched junction bases: 6. The CDR3 runs 13 residues. The germline CDR1 and CDR2 sequences are MNHNS and SASEGT. As DNA, the CDR3 is TGTGCCAGCACCGTGGGGGACAGCTATGGCTACACCTTC. Its translation: CASTVGDSYGYTF.

CDR3 loop: CASSVSGSAGNEQFF. In DNA form, the CDR3 reads TGTGCCAGCAGCGTCTCGGGCTCGGCGGGGAATGAGCAGTTCTTC. V usage is TRBV9 and J usage is TRBJ2-1; D is perhaps TRBD2 (6 bases). The V and J ends lost 2 bases and 7 bases respectively, with 16 bases between them. This CDR3 spans 15 amino acids. Germline assignment: CDR1 SGDLS and CDR2 YYNGEE.

This clone came up a few times. The CDR3: CASSLDSSEQFF. The CDR3 nucleotides read TGTGCCAGCAGCTTAGATAGTAGTGAGCAGTTCTTC. The rearrangement uses TRBV11-3 and TRBJ2-1; unclear D gene. CDR3 length equals 12 residues. The V gene lost 0 bases and the J gene lost 9 bases, with 6 bases spanning the gap. Germline V lookup: CDR1 SGHNT, CDR2 YENEEA.

The V and J genes are TRBV27 and TRBJ2-1, with D maybe TRBD1 (6 bases). Germline V CDR1 and CDR2: MNHEY, SMNVEV (reference sequence). V lost 5 bases and J 6 bases, leaving 11 bases between the germline ends. The CDR3 contains 13 residues. CDR3 sequence (DNA): TGTGCCAGCAGTCTAACAGGGTCCAATGAGCAGTTCTTC. Amino acid sequence: CASSLTGSNEQFF.

The rearrangement joins TRBV11-3 to TRBJ2-5, with D uncertain. The germline V gene encodes CDR1 SGHNT and CDR2 YENEEA. Deletions cut 4 bases from V and 3 bases from J, with 15 bases between. CDR3 length: 15 residues. CDR3 in DNA: TGTGCCAGCAGCTCCCCTCCCAGAGAAAAAGAGACCCAGTACTTC. As protein: CASSSPPREKETQYF.